A single sample is the source of the 2 T cell receptor beta chains below, sequenced in a study of Ad26.COV2.S vaccination and SARS-CoV-2 variants. Repertoires were generated with immunoSEQ multiplex PCR, while TCRdb's copy carries only in-frame clones and drops some. Among approximately 350,000 clones listed, 83% were seen once. Treatment noted: around 19 received Ad26.COV2.S at low or high dose, single or two shots; roughly five received placebo; per-sample allocation not given. Specimen acquisition occurred on day 63 following the initial vaccine or placebo injection. Sequencing used peripheral blood, obtained in a trial of Ad26.COV2.S vaccine versus placebo. These receptors all stem from a person between 18 and 65 years old who received the Ad26.COV2.S COVID-19 vaccine or a placebo.

V is TRBV5-1 and J is TRBJ2-1, with D unclear. Germline CDR1 SGHRS, CDR2 YFSETQ. There are 16 residues in the CDR3. V lost 0 bases, J lost 10 bases, and 20 bases lay in between. In DNA, the CDR3 is TGCGCCAGCAGCTTGGTGGGCCCACAGACCTTTACGGAGCAGTTCTTC. Protein: CASSLVGPQTFTEQFF. Full variable domain (missing parts from reference TRBV5-1 and TRBJ2-1): KAGVTQTPRYLIKTRGQQVTLSCSPISGHRSVSWYQQTPGQGLQFLFEYFSETQRNKGNFPGRFSGRQFSNSRSEMNVSTLELGDSALYLCASSLVGPQTFTEQFFGPGTRLTVL.

V and J are TRBV24-1 and TRBJ2-2, with D unresolved. V lost 1 base to trimming and J lost 0 bases, with 11 bases between them. The germline V gene encodes CDR1 KGHDR and CDR2 SFDVKD. CDR3 length: 17 amino acids. The CDR3 DNA is TGTGCCACCAGTGATTTAACAGTGACCACGAACACCGGGGAGCTGTTTTTT. This encodes CATSDLTVTTNTGELFF.